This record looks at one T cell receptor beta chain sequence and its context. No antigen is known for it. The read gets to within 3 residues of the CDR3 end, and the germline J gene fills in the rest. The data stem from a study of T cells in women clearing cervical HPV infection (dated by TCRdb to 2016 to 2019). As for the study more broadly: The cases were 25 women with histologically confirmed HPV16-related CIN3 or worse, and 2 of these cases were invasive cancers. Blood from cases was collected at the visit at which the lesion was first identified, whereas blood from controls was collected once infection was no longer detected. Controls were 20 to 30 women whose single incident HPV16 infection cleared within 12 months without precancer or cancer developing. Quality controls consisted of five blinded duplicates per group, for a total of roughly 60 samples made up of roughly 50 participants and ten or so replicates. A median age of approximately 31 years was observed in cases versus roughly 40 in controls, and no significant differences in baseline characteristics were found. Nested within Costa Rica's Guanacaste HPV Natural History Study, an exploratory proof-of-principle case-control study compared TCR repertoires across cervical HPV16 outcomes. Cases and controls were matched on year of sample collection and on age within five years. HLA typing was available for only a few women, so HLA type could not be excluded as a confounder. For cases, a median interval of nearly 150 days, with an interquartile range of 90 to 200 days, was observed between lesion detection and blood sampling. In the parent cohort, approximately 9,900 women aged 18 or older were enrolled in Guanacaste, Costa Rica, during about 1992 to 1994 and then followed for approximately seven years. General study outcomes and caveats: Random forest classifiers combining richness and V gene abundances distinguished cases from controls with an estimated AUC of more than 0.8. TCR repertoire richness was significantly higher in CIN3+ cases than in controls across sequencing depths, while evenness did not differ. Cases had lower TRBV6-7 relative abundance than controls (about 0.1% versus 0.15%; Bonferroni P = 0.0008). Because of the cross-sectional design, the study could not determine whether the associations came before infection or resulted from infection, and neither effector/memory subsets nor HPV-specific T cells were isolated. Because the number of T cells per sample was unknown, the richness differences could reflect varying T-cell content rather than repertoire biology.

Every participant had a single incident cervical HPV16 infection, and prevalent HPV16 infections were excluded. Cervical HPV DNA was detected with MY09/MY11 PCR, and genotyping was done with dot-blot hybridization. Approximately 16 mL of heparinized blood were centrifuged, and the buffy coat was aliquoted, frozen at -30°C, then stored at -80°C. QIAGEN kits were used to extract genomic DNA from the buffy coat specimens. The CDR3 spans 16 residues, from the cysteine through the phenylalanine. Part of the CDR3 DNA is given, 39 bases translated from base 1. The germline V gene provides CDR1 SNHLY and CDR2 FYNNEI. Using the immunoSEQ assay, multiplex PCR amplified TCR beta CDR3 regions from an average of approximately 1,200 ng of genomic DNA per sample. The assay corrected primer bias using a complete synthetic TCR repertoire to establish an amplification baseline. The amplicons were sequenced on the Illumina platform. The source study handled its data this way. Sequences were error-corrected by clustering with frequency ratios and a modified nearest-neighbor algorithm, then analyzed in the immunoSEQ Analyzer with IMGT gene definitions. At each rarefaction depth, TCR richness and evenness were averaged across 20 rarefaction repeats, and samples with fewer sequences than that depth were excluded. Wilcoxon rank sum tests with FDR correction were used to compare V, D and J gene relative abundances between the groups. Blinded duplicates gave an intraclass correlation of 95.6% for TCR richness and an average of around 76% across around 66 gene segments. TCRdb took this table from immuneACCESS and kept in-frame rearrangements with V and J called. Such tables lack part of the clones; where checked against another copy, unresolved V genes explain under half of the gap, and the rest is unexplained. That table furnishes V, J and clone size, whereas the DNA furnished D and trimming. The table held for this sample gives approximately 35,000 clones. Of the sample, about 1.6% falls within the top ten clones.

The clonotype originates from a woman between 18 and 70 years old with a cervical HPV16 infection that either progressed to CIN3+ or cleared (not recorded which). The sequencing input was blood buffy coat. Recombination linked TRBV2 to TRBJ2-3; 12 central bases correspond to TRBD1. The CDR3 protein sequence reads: CASRRGQGAYQETQYF. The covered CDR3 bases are TGTGCCAGCAGGCGGGGACAGGGGGCGTACCAAGAGACG.